This T cell receptor (beta chain) came from a study of cytomegalovirus exposure and HLA in healthy donors. Vbeta (60) and Jbeta (13) primers were used in the PCR. Data came from immunoSEQ multiplex PCR; TCRdb stores just in-frame clones and leaves some out. This table has tens of thousands of clones, about 63% appearing once. With 7 bases removed from V and 4 bases from J, the gap between germline ends came to 7 bases. CDR3 length: 11 amino acids. From germline, CDR1 is SNHLY and CDR2 FYNNEI. The J gene is TRBJ1-1, the V gene TRBV2, with unresolved D. The sequenced sample was PBMCs. The origin of this receptor is a woman aged 25-40 years in good health and CMV-seronegative. CDR3 region: CASTEFTEAFF. Written as DNA, the CDR3 is TGTGCCAGCACGGAGTTCACTGAAGCTTTCTTT.